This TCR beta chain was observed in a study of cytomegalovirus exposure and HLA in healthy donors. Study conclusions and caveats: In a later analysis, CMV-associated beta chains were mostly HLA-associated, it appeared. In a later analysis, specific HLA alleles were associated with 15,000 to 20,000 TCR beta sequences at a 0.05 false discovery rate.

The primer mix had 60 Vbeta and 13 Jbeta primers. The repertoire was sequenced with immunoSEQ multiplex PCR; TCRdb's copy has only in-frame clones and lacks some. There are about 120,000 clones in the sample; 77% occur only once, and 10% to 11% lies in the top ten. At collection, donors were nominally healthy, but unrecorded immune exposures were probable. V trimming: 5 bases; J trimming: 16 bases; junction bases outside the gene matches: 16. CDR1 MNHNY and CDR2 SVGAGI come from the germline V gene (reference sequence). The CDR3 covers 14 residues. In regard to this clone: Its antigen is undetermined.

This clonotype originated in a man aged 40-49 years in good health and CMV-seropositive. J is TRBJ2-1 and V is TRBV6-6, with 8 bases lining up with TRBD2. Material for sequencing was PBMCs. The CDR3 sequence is CASSDHHSGTRQFF. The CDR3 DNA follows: TGTGCCAGCAGTGATCACCACAGCGGGACTAGGCAATTCTTC.